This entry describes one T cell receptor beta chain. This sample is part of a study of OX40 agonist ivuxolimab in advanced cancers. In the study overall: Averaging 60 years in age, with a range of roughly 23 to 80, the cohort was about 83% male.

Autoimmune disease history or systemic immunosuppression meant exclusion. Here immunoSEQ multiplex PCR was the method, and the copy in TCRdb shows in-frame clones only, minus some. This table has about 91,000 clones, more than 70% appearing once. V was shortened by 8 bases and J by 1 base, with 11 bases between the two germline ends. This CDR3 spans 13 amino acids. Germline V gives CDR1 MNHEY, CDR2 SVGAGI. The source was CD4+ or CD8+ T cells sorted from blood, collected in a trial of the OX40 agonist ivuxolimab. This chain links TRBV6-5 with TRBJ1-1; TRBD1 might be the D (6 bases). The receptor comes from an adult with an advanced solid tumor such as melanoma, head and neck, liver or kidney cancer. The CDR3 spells CASGRGTNTEAFF. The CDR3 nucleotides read TGTGCCAGCGGGAGGGGGACGAACACTGAAGCTTTCTTT.